Listed below are T cell receptor beta chains from one sample, sequenced in a study of shared clonotypes between healthy human individuals. TCRdb keeps only in-frame clones here, not all; method: immunoSEQ multiplex PCR. Of about 480,000 clones listed, about 80% are singletons. The source material was PBMCs. The receptors stem from a woman aged 40 to 49 in good health. Some clones in this sample may be carry-over from other donors' samples. Both conserved end residues are trimmed from each CDR3. Each record gives: CDR3 protein, V gene.

CDR3 protein: ASSGTGGWNTGELF
V gene: TRBV18

CDR3 protein: ASSPRDRNTDTQY
V gene: TRBV13

CDR3 protein: AISATRTADEQF
V gene: TRBV10-3

CDR3 protein: ATSREGGGYGYT
V gene: TRBV15

CDR3 protein: ASSSQQGVQETQY
V gene: TRBV21-1

CDR3 protein: ACSQGLVDQPQH
V gene: TRBV30

CDR3 protein: ASSQETGLGEQY
V gene: TRBV18

CDR3 protein: ASSLGGQPSYGYT
V gene: TRBV5-1

CDR3 protein: ASSPRTENYGYT
V gene: TRBV4-2

CDR3 protein: ASSPERRLAAPV
V gene: TRBV4-3

CDR3 protein: ATGGNYGYT
V gene: TRBV28

CDR3 protein: ASSLQGSGNTIY
V gene: TRBV5-4

CDR3 protein: ASSPGTVLTDTQY
V gene: TRBV9

CDR3 protein: ASSFSSEQY
V gene: TRBV7-9

CDR3 protein: ASTQGEGADTQY
V gene: TRBV2

CDR3 protein: ASSLDGGLNTEAF
V gene: TRBV18

CDR3 protein: ASSRAGTTSTDTQY
V gene: TRBV4-1

CDR3 protein: ASSSEPTGVGDEKLF
V gene: TRBV5-1

CDR3 protein: ASSSVGGHTDTQY
V gene: TRBV7-9

CDR3 protein: ASSSNREMEAF
V gene: TRBV7-3

CDR3 protein: ASSSPRGRENTGELF
V gene: TRBV5-1

CDR3 protein: ASSPGTYSYEQY
V gene: TRBV6-1

CDR3 protein: ASSQGSDRSVGYT
V gene: TRBV4-2

CDR3 protein: ASGDTGNQPQH
V gene: TRBV4-1

CDR3 protein: SVATNSNYEQY
V gene: TRBV29-1

CDR3 protein: ASSYLRGSTDTQY
V gene: TRBV6-6

CDR3 protein: ASKGPSNTGELF
V gene: TRBV27

CDR3 protein: SVEASGRVGNTGELF
V gene: TRBV29-1

CDR3 protein: ASSVAGTGDEIYEQY
V gene: TRBV9

CDR3 protein: ASSLGVLRGYT
V gene: TRBV7-2

CDR3 protein: ASSEGRLDSYEQY
V gene: TRBV2

CDR3 protein: ASSKTPDGNEQF
V gene: TRBV4-1

CDR3 protein: AWSGERLAKEQY
V gene: TRBV30

CDR3 protein: ASNPGLARSGELF
V gene: TRBV19

CDR3 protein: AISEPSGGGETQY
V gene: TRBV10-3

CDR3 protein: ASSALSGTDTQY
V gene: TRBV10-2

CDR3 protein: AWSVDTVGTEAF
V gene: TRBV30

CDR3 protein: ASSSAVSSYEQY
V gene: TRBV18

CDR3 protein: ASSPGTSFGNEQF
V gene: TRBV7-2

CDR3 protein: ASTSPTRNTGELF
V gene: TRBV7-6

CDR3 protein: ASSLVSTYEQY
V gene: TRBV11-2

CDR3 protein: ASEMEETQY
V gene: TRBV2

CDR3 protein: ASMERAGGPYEQY
V gene: TRBV2

CDR3 protein: ASSLDSLRAAAGEQY
V gene: TRBV11-3

CDR3 protein: ASSLGTASGNTIY
V gene: TRBV5-4

CDR3 protein: ASRSGGTSYEQY
V gene: TRBV28

CDR3 protein: ASRKQGADYGYT
V gene: TRBV27

CDR3 protein: ASSHRTENTEAF
V gene: TRBV19

CDR3 protein: ASSGTSGRARD
V gene: TRBV6-1

CDR3 protein: ASRQGVYGYT
V gene: TRBV4-2

CDR3 protein: ASSQRAESYEQY
V gene: TRBV4-3

CDR3 protein: ASSIRDTEHAEAF
V gene: TRBV9

CDR3 protein: ASRLWTAGKGGDGYT
V gene: TRBV28

CDR3 protein: ASSPDNNYGYT
V gene: TRBV18

CDR3 protein: ASSLRGGFTEAF
V gene: TRBV6-6

CDR3 protein: ASSPQGLAGEGYNEQF
V gene: TRBV28

CDR3 protein: ASSLAGTHH
V gene: TRBV7-9

CDR3 protein: ASFLPDTEQF
V gene: TRBV18

CDR3 protein: ASSLAGGGAYEQY
V gene: TRBV5-4